The clone carrying this T cell receptor beta chain has ten or more counts. The antigen remains undetermined. The data were obtained in a study of T-cell reconstitution after alpha-beta-depleted transplantation in children. Study-level points and caveats: Expanded graft clones numbering several hundred reportedly gave rise to alpha-beta T cells about two months after transplant. Surviving recipient T cells and thymic progenitors underlay high day-60 TCRbeta diversity in some patients. T-cell counts and diversity at one year following transplant were attributed mainly to newly produced T cells.

Germline CDR1 SGHRS, CDR2 YFSETQ. The CDR3 length is 16 residues. V shed 4 bases and J shed 9 bases, with 20 bases lying between them. As it was prepared, the TCRbeta library received unique molecular identifiers. In TCRdb, the PCR reads were re-called with MiXCR into one record per CDR3 protein. The sample lists under 300,000 distinct CDR3 sequences; roughly 11% were seen once. The sample here was peripheral blood, taken 180 days after TCRalphabeta/CD19-depleted stem cell transplant. The J gene is TRBJ1-6, the V gene TRBV5-1, with D tentatively TRBD1 (6 bases). The receptor comes from a male patient between 2 and 10 years old who had a stem cell transplant for chronic granulomatous disease, so the T cells may come from the graft donor. The CDR3 region is CASSDGPDRGISPLHF. CDR3 nucleotide sequence: TGCGCCAGCAGCGACGGGCCCGATAGGGGGATTTCACCCCTCCACTTT.